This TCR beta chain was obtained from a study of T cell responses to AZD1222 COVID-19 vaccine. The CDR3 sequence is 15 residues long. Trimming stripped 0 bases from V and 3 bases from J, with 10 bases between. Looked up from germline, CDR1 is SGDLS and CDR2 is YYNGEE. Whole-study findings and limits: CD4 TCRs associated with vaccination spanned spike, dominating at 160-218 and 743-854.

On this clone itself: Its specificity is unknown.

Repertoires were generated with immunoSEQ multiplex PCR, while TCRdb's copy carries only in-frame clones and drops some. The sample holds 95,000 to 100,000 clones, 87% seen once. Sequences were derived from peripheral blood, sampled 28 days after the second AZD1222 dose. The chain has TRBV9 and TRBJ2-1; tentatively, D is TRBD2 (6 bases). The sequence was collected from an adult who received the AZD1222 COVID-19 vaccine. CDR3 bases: TGTGCCAGCAGCGTAGGCTCTAGCGACTACAATGAGCAGTTCTTC. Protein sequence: CASSVGSSDYNEQFF.